These 28 T cell receptor beta chains were sequenced from one sample in a study of tumor and adjacent non-tumor tissue in lung cancer. The library came from three nested PCR rounds adapted from ARM-PCR protocols. MiXCR, run by TCRdb on the multiplex PCR reads, gives a single entry per CDR3 protein. The sample has roughly 65,000 distinct CDR3 sequences, just under 60% seen once. RNA was extracted from bulk tissue without any cell sorting. The sequencing input was lung tumor tissue. These TCRs come from a man in his fifties or sixties with non-small cell lung cancer.

This clonotype has a count of ten or more. The chain joins TRBV20-1 to TRBJ2-6, with D unclear. CDR1 DFQATT and CDR2 SNEGSKA come from the germline V gene (reference sequence). Trimming cost V 5 bases and J 4 bases, with 9 bases left between them. This CDR3 spans 13 amino acids. Here the CDR3 reads CSAWIPGANVLTF. The CDR3, as DNA: TGCAGTGCTTGGATTCCCGGGGCCAACGTCCTGACTTTC.

V gene TRBV11-1 combines with J gene TRBJ2-7; 10 nucleotides align to TRBD2. From germline, CDR1 is SGHAT and CDR2 FQDESV (reference sequence). V gave up 6 bases and J gave up 11 bases; unmatched junction bases: 16. The CDR3 loop spans 15 amino acids. CDR3 in DNA: TGTGCCAGCAGATCCAACCTAGCGGGAGACACCAAGAAGTACTTC. Translating it yields CASRSNLAGDTKKYF.

This clonotype was seen many times. The CDR3 DNA follows: TGTGCCAGCAGCTTAGTCGCGACTAGCTCTAATGAGCAGTTCTTC. Its protein product is CASSLVATSSNEQFF. The genes are TRBV11-2 and TRBJ2-1, with 7 bases identical to TRBD2. V shed 1 base, J shed 7 bases, and the junction held 7 bases outside the gene matches. Germline-derived CDR1 and CDR2 are SGHAT and FQNNGV. CDR3 size: 15 residues.

This clonotype was counted at least ten times. The chain carries TRBV6-1 and TRBJ2-2; 10 positions match TRBD2. With 9 bases clipped from V and 4 bases from J, the junction kept 5 bases outside the gene matches. Germline V gene lookup returns CDR1 MNHNS and CDR2 SASEGT. CDR3 length: 14 amino acids. The CDR3 DNA follows: TGTGCCAGTCTAGCGGGAGCCCGCACCGGGGAGCTGTTTTTT. Amino acid sequence: CASLAGARTGELFF.

Comments on this clonotype: Given the absence of the conserved phenylalanine or tryptophan at the CDR3 end, a read error is likely. The CDR3 bases are TGTGACAGCAGTAAGGCTACAGGGGACACTGAAGCTTTCATT. Protein sequence: CDSSKATGDTEAFI. This chain uses TRBV6-5 with TRBJ1-1; 7 positions match TRBD1. This CDR3 has 14 amino acids. Germline V gene sequence: CDR1 MNHEY, CDR2 SVGAGI.

The gene calls are TRBV19 and TRBJ1-5, with D hard to call. The V gene's germline CDR1 is LNHDA and CDR2 SQIVND (reference sequence). V lost 6 bases and J lost 1, with 7 bases in between. The CDR3 runs 13 residues. CDR3 sequence: CASSDNSNQPQHF. The CDR3 nucleotides read TGTGCCAGTAGCGACAACAGCAATCAGCCCCAGCATTTT.

V gene TRBV10-2 combines with J gene TRBJ1-1; D uncertain. CDR1 WSHSY and CDR2 SAAADI come from the germline V gene. V lost 0 bases and J lost 10, with 15 bases in between. The CDR3 covers 14 residues. CDR3 coding DNA: TGCGCCAGCAGTGAGTCTTCTTTGAACATTGGAGCTTTCTTT. This translates into CASSESSLNIGAFF.

Worth noting for this clonotype: At one end, the junction sequence differs from germline, possibly due to a read error. The chain couples TRBV10-3 to TRBJ1-1; D is ambiguous. Germline values: CDR1 ENHRY, CDR2 SYGVKD. There are 14 residues in the CDR3. CDR3 protein: CANSRDGEKTEAFF. The CDR3 nucleotides are TGTGCCAACAGTCGAGACGGGGAGAAAACTGAAGCTTTCTTT.

This clonotype appeared a single time. In this CDR3 the conserved last residue, phenylalanine or tryptophan, is missing, so a read error is likely. The chain has TRBV20-1 and TRBJ1-6, with 7 bases fitting TRBD1. Germline V gene data show CDR1 as DFQATT and CDR2 as SNEGSKA (reference sequence). The CDR3 contains 13 residues. The DNA of the CDR3 is TGCAGTGCCAGAGAGGGGGCAGGTTCACCCCTCCACTTA. Its protein product is CSAREGAGSPLHL.

The chain has TRBV20-1 and TRBJ2-7; a weak D match, TRBD1 (6 bases). The CDR3 length is 15 residues. CDR1 DFQATT and CDR2 SNEGSKA come from the germline V gene (reference sequence). Trimming took 6 bases from V and 5 from J, leaving 23 bases between them. The CDR3 sequence is CSAASIQGKWHEQYF. The CDR3 coding sequence is TGCAGTGCCGCGTCAATACAGGGCAAGTGGCACGAGCAGTACTTC.

This rearrangement joins TRBV12-3 or TRBV12-4 to TRBJ1-5; D might be TRBD1 (6 bases). This CDR3 contains 15 residues. Trimming took 6 bases from V and 7 from J, leaving 19 bases between them. The CDR3 DNA reads TGTGCCAGCAGCCTCGGGACAATGGAGTGGCAGCCCCAGCATTTT. Its translation: CASSLGTMEWQPQHF.

Worth noting for this clonotype: An end of the junction differs from the germline gene, which may be a read error. V usage is TRBV7-9 and J usage is TRBJ2-1; no clear D. CDR3 length: 14 amino acids. Germline V CDR1 and CDR2: SEHNR, FQNEAQ (reference sequence). As DNA, the CDR3 is TGTGACAGCAGCCCCCGGACGGGTTTTGGTGAGCAGTTCTTC. This gives the protein CDSSPRTGFGEQFF.

Points on this clonotype: A much larger clone differs from this one at a single base, so this may be a read error. The chain is built from TRBV28 and TRBJ2-1, with 10 bases identical to TRBD2. CDR1 is MDHEN, CDR2 SYDVKM, per germline. V shed 5 bases, J shed 5 bases, and the junction held 3 bases outside the gene matches. There are 14 residues in the CDR3. The CDR3 sequence: CASSQLAGDNEQFF. DNA for the CDR3: TGTGCCAGCAGTCAGCTAGCGGGGGACAATGAGCAGTTCTTC.

On this clonotype itself: The conserved final phenylalanine or tryptophan is absent from the CDR3, which likely points to a read error. Because the CDR3's place on the DNA is in doubt, the DNA is left out and the CDR3 is given as listed by TCRdb. The chain carries TRBV5-5 and TRBJ2-7; the table's TRBD1 call for D was not verified on the DNA. Looked up from germline, CDR1 is SGHKS and CDR2 is YYEKEE (reference sequence). The CDR3 is 15 amino acids in total, end residues counted. CDR3 residues: CASSSAPSVSYEQCS.

The chain has TRBV7-9 and TRBJ1-6; no clear D gene. CDR1 SEHNR and CDR2 FQNEAQ come from the germline V gene (reference sequence). This CDR3 has 16 amino acids. V shed 5 bases and J shed 5 bases, with 16 bases lying between them. The DNA of the CDR3 is TGTGCCAGCAGCCCCAGCAACGCATTCAATAATTCACCCCTCCACTTT. This gives the protein CASSPSNAFNNSPLHF. Based on the CDR3 plus reference TRBV7-9 and TRBJ1-6, the full variable domain is DTGVSQNPRHKITKRGQNVTFRCDPISEHNRLYWYRQTLGQGPEFLTYFQNEAQLEKSRLLSDRFSAERPKGSFSTLEIQRTEQGDSAMYLCASSPSNAFNNSPLHFGNGTRLTVT.

The CDR3 sequence: CASSPWTGLGGTLQRGETQYF. The CDR3 nucleotides read TGTGCCAGCAGCCCTTGGACGGGGTTGGGCGGGACCCTCCAGAGAGGAGAGACCCAGTACTTC. This chain uses TRBV7-9 with TRBJ2-5, with TRBD2 as a possible D gene (6 bases). Trimming removed 5 bases at V and 4 bases at J, with 35 bases between. The CDR3 extends over 21 amino acids. Germline V lookup: CDR1 SEHNR, CDR2 FQNEAQ (reference sequence).

V is TRBV6-5 and J is TRBJ1-1; possible D gene TRBD1, 5 bases. V was pared by 9 bases and J by 5 bases, with 16 bases between. In germline, CDR1 is MNHEY, CDR2 SVGAGI. CDR3 length: 13 amino acids. The CDR3 DNA follows: TGTGCCAGAAGCCCTGGGGGAAGTACTGAAGCTTTCTTT. Translated, it gives CARSPGGSTEAFF.

A word on this clonotype: Mismatch with germline at one junction end may stem from a read error. The chain joins TRBV18 to TRBJ2-6, with a possible D match to TRBD2 (5 bases). This CDR3 has 15 amino acids. Germline CDR1 is KGHSH and CDR2 is LQKENI. Here the CDR3 reads CANSPAGTGANVLTF. The CDR3 coding sequence is TGTGCCAACTCACCAGCCGGGACTGGGGCCAACGTCCTGACTTTC.

The chain is built from TRBV6-5 and TRBJ1-2, with D unclear. The CDR3 is 12 amino acids. Germline assignment: CDR1 MNHEY and CDR2 SVGAGI. Trimming shortened V by 7 bases and J by 4 bases, and 10 bases separated the two germline ends. The CDR3 region is CASKTEPYGYTF. Here the CDR3 DNA reads TGTGCCAGCAAAACAGAACCCTATGGCTACACCTTC.

The chain combines TRBV6-1 with TRBJ1-6; D unclear. The CDR3 consists of 13 residues. The V gene lost 9 bases and the J gene lost 11 bases, with 17 bases spanning the gap. CDR1 is MNHNS and CDR2 is SASEGT in the germline V gene. The CDR3 spells CASRPRTDPPLHF. In DNA form, the CDR3 reads TGTGCCAGTAGACCCAGGACGGATCCACCCCTCCACTTT.

The J gene is TRBJ2-2, the V gene TRBV24-1, with D unclear. Germline loops: CDR1 KGHDR, CDR2 SFDVKD. V was cut by 11 bases and J by 2 bases, with 14 bases left in between. The CDR3 totals 14 residues. In DNA form, the CDR3 reads TGTGCCATCAGCCAGATATCTAACACCGGGGAGCTGTTTTTT. It yields the protein CAISQISNTGELFF.

The chain uses TRBV20-1 and TRBJ2-7; D may be TRBD1 or TRBD2 (5 bases each). CDR1 is DFQATT, CDR2 SNEGSKA, per germline (reference sequence). The CDR3 sequence is 13 residues long. The V end was cut by 5 bases, the J end by 12 bases, with 23 bases between. The CDR3 nucleotides are TGCAGTGCTCTGCTTCCGGGACGATGCAAAGGGTACTTC. Its protein product is CSALLPGRCKGYF.

About this clonotype itself: Since a much larger clone is just one base distant, this may be a read error. CDR3 coding DNA: TGCAGTGCTAGAGATCCACCCAGTGCCAAAAACACTCAGTACTTC. It translates to CSARDPPSAKNTQYF. V usage is TRBV20-1 and J usage is TRBJ2-4, with D unresolved. The CDR3 contains 15 residues. The germline V gene has CDR1 DFQATT and CDR2 SNEGSKA (reference sequence).

About this clonotype itself: One base away lies a much larger clone, so this may be a sequencing read error. V and J are TRBV12-3 or TRBV12-4 and TRBJ1-6; D is unresolved. The CDR3 has 13 amino acids. The ends were cut back, 8 bases at V and 13 bases at J, with 18 bases in the middle. CDR3 region: CASHPGDGYPLHF. CDR3 DNA sequence: TGTGCCAGCCACCCCGGGGATGGATATCCCCTCCACTTT.

The rearrangement links TRBV11-2 to TRBJ2-7; 7 nucleotides agree with TRBD1. The V gene's germline CDR1 is SGHAT and CDR2 FQNNGV. V trimming: 7 bases; J trimming: 5 bases; junction bases outside the gene matches: 20. CDR3 length equals 17 residues. Here the CDR3 DNA reads TGTGCCAGCAACTCGCCGGGTGAGTGGGGACAGACCCACGAGCAGTACTTC. This encodes CASNSPGEWGQTHEQYF.

Worth noting for this clonotype: A junction boundary mismatches the germline segment, possibly from a read error. This chain connects TRBV28 to TRBJ2-4; 7 nucleotides align to TRBD1. The V gene's germline CDR1 is MDHEN and CDR2 SYDVKM. The CDR3 has 15 residues. The CDR3 spells CASSHRGGTKNILYF. The CDR3 DNA reads as TGTGCCAGCAGTCACAGGGGTGGAACAAAAAACATTCTGTACTTC.

This clonotype was found many times. The V call is TRBV28, the J call TRBJ2-7, with 8 bases identical to TRBD2. The CDR3 consists of 17 residues. V shed 5 bases, J shed 0 bases, and the junction held 12 bases outside the gene matches. Germline V gives CDR1 MDHEN, CDR2 SYDVKM. CDR3 protein: CASSTPRLAGASYEQYF. The CDR3 nucleotides read TGTGCCAGCAGTACACCGAGGCTAGCGGGCGCCTCCTACGAGCAGTACTTC.

This clonotype was observed at least ten times. The J gene is TRBJ2-7, the V gene TRBV6-1; D could derive from TRBD1 or TRBD2 (5 bases each). V was pared by 2 bases and J by 4 bases, with 18 bases between. The CDR3 has 16 amino acids. Germline V gene data show CDR1 as MNHNS and CDR2 as SASEGT. The CDR3 is CASSEPEEGRGYEQYF. The CDR3 DNA is TGTGCCAGCAGTGAACCCGAAGAGGGGCGCGGTTACGAGCAGTACTTC.